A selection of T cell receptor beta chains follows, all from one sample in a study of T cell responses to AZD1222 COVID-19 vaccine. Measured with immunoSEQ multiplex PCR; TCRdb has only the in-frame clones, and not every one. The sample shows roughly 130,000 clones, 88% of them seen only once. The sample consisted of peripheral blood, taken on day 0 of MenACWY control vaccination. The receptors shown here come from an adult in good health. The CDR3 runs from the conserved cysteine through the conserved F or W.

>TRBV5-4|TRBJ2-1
CASSARGGIRGNEQFF
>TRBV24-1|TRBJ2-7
CATSDPGQGPYEQYF
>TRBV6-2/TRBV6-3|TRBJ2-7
CASSQPRVLYEQYF
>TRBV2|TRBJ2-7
CASSEFGIAGSSYEQYF
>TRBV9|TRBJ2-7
CASSPRDGSYEQYF
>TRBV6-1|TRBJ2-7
CASSDSYEQYF
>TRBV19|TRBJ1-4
CASSTVPATNEKLFF
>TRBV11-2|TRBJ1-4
CASSLRRINEKLFF
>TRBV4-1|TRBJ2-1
CASSQLGLAGNNEQFF
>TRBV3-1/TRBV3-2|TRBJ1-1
CASSATGGAEAFF
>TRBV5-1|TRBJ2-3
CASSPPADTQYF
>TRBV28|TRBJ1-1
CASSSDRGLTEAFF
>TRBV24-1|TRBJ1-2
CATSDPGHSNYGYTF
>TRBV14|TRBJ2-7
CASSQVGTYEQYF
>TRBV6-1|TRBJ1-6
CASSEAGRGKSPLHF
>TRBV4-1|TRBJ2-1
CASSQYDSGIYNEQFF
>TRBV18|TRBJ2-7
CASSPQRANEQYF
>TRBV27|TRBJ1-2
CASSLAGGADGYTF
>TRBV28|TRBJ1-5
CASRCQPQHF
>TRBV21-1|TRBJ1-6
CASSKALLGLVNSPLHF
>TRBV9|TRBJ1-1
CASSVGSTGTEAFF
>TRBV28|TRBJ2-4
CASSAISAGLAKNIQYF
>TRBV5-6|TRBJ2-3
CASSLGGGSTDTQYF
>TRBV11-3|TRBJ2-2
CASSPTSAGELFF
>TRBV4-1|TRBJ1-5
CASSQDRQGQPQHF
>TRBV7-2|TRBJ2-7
CASSPAPDSSYEQYF
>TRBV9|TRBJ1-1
CASSARTGVITEAFF
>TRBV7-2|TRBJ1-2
CASSSSGTGSGYTF
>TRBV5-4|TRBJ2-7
CASSLYRAGDYYEQYF
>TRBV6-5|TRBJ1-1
CASSYWSGQLNTEAFF
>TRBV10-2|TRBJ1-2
CASSETGTQNYGYTF
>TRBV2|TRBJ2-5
CASSSRDRGPAETQYF
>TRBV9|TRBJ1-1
CASSAKTGVYTEAFF
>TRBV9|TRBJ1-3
CASSADRGLNLNTIYF
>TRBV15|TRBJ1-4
CATGTLFGGTNEKLFF
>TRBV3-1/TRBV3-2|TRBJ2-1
CASTLDWGNEQFF
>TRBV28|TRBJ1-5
CASRLQPQHF
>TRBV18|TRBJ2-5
CASSLQGIKETQYF
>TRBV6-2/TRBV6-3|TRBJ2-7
CASSYGFSYEQYF
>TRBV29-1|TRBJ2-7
CSGSSGTGGHEQYF
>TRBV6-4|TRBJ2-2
CASSEASTGELFF
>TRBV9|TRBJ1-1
CASSVEPRTQGREAFF
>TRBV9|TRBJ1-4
CASSAGQGPNEKLFF
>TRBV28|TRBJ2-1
CASSLAWPPNEQFF
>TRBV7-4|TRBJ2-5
CASSYPGKETQYF
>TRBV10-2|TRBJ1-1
CASTKPDRGRTEAFF
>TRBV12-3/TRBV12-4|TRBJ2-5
CASSWTVQETQYF
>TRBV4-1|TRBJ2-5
CASSQGTGSVETQYF
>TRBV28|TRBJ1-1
CASNRGGATEAFF
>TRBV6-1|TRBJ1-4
CASSDGTETEKLFF
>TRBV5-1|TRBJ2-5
CASSRGTSGRETQYF
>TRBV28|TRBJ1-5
CASSFGNQPQHF
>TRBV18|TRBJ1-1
CASSPWTENTEAFF
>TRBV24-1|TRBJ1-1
CATATPEEARAEAFF
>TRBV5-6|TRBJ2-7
CASSPSNRAEQYF
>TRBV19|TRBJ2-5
CASSISPYSTQYF
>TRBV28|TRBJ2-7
CASSLRQGRREQYF
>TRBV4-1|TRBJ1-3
CASSHNDGTAGNTIYF
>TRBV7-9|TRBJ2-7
CASSPGGGSSYEQYF